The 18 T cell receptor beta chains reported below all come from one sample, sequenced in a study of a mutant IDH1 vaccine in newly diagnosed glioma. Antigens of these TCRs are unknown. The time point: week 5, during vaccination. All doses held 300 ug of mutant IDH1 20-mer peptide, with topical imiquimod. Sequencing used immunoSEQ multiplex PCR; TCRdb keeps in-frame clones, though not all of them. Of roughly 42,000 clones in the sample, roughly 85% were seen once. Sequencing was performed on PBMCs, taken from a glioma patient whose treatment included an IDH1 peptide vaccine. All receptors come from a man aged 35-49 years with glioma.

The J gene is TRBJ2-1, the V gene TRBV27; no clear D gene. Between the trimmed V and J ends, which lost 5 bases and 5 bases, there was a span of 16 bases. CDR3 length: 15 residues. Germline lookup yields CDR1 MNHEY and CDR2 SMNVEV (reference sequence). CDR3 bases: TGTGCCAGCAGTACTGAAGACTCCACCAACAATGAGCAGTTCTTC. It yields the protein CASSTEDSTNNEQFF.

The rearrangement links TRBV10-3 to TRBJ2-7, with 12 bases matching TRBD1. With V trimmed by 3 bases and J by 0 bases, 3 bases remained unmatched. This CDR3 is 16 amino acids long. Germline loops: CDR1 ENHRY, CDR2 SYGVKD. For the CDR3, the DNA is TGTGCCATCAGTGAACCGGGACAGGGGGCCTCCTACGAGCAGTACTTC. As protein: CAISEPGQGASYEQYF.

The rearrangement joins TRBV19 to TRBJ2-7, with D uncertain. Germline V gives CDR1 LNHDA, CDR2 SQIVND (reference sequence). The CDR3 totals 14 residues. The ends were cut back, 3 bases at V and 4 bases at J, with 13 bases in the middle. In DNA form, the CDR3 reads TGTGCCAGTAGTATTCAGGCAGACTCATACGAGCAGTACTTC. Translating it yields CASSIQADSYEQYF. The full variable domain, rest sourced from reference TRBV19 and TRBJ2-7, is DGGITQSPKYLFRKEGQNVTLSCEQNLNHDAMYWYRQDPGQGLRLIYYSQIVNDFQKGDIAEGYSVSREKKESFPLTVTSAQKNPTAFYLCASSIQADSYEQYFGPGTRLTVT.

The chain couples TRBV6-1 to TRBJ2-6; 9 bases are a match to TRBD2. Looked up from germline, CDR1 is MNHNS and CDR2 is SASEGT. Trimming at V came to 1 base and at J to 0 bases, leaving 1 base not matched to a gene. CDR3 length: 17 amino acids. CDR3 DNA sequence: TGTGCCAGCAGTGAAGGGACTAGCGTCTCTGGGGCCAACGTCCTGACTTTC. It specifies CASSEGTSVSGANVLTF.

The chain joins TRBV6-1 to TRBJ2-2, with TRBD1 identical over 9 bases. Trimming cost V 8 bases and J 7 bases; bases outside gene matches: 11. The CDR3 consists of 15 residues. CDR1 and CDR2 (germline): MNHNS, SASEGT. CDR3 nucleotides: TGTGCCAGCGTCCCGGGACAGGGTCGGATCGGGGAGCTGTTTTTT. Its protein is CASVPGQGRIGELFF.

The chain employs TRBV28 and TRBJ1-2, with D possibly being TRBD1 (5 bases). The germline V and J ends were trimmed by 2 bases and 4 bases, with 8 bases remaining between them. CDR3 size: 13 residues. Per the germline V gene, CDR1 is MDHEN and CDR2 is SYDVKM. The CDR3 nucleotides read TGTGCCAGCAGTTTAACTGGGGGCTATGGCTACACCTTC. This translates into CASSLTGGYGYTF.

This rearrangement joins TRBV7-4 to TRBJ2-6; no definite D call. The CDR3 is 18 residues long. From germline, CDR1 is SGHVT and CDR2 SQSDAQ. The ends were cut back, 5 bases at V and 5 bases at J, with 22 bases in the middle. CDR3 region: CASSNTYSSQSRANVLTF. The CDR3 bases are TGTGCCAGCAGCAACACATACAGCTCACAAAGTCGGGCCAACGTCCTGACTTTC.

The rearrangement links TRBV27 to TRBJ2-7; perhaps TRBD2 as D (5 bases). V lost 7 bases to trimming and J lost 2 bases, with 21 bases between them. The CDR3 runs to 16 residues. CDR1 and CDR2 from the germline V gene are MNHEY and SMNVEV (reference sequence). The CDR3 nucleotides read TGTGCCAGCAAGTGGCAGGCGATGGACTCCCCCTACGAGCAGTACTTC. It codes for CASKWQAMDSPYEQYF.

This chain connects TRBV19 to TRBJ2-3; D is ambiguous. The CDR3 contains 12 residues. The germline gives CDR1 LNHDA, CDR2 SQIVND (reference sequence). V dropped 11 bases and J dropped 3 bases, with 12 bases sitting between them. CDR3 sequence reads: CAWNSRTDTQYF. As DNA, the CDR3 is TGTGCCTGGAATAGTCGGACAGATACGCAGTATTTT.

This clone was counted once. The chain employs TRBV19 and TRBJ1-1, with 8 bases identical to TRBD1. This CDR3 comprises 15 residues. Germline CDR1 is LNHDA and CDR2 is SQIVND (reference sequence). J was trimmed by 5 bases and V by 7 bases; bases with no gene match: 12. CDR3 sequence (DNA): TGTGCCAGTATAGCGCTGGACAGGGTCGGAACTGAAGCTTTCTTT. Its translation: CASIALDRVGTEAFF.

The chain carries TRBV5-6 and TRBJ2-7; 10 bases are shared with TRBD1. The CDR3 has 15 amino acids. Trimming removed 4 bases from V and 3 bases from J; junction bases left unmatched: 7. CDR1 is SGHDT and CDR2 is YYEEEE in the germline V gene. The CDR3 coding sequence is TGTGCCAGCAGCGGGAAGGGGACAGGGGTCTACGAGCAGTACTTC. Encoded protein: CASSGKGTGVYEQYF.

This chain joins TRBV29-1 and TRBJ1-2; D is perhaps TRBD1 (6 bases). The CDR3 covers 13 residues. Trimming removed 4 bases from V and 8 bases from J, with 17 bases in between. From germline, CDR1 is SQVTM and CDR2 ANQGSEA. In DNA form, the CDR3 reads TGCAGCGTTGGGTCCTGGGACACGGGAGGCTACACCTTC. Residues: CSVGSWDTGGYTF.

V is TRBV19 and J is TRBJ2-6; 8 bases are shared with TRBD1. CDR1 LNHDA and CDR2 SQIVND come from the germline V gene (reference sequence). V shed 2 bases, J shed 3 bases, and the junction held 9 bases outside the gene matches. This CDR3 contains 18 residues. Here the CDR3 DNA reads TGTGCCAGTAGTATAAGGACAGGGCTAGGGTTTGGGGCCAACGTCCTGACTTTC. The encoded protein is CASSIRTGLGFGANVLTF.

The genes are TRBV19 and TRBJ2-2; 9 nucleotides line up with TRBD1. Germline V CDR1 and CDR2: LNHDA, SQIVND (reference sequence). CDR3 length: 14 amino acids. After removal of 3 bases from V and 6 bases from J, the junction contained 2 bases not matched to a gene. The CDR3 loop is CASSIDRGSGELFF. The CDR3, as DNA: TGTGCCAGTAGTATTGACAGGGGGTCCGGGGAGCTGTTTTTT.

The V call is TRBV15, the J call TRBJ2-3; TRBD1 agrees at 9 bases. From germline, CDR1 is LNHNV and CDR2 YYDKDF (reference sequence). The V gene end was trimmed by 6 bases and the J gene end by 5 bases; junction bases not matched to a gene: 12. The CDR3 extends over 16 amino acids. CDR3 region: CATSQNSGQGGDTQYF. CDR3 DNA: TGTGCCACCAGTCAAAATTCGGGACAGGGAGGAGATACGCAGTATTTT.

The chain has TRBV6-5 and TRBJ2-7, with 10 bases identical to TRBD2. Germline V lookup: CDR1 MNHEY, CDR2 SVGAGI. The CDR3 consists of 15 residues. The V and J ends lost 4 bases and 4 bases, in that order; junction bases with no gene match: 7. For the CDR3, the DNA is TGTGCCAGCAGTTCGCCCGGGACTAGCGTGTACGAGCAGTACTTC. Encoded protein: CASSSPGTSVYEQYF.

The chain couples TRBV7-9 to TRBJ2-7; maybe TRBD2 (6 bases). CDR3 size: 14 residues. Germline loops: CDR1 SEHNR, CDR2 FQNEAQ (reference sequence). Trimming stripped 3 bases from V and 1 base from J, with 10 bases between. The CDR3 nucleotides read TGTGCCAGCAGCTTCCGGGAGTCTTCCTACGAGCAGTACTTC. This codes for CASSFRESSYEQYF.

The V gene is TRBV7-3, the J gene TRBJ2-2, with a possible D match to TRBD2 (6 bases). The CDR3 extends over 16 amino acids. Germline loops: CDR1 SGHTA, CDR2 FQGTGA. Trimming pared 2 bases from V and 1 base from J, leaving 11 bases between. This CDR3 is CASSLRGIQNTGELFF. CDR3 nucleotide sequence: TGTGCCAGCAGCTTACGCGGGATCCAGAACACCGGGGAGCTGTTTTTT.